This T cell receptor (beta chain) was captured in a study of CD8+CD57+ T cells in acquired aplastic anemia. Flow cytometry had shown expanded CD8+CD57+ cells in the patients chosen for sequencing. This clonotype was seen more than once but under ten times. The TCR beta profiling, which covered VDJ combination and CDR3 sequence, was carried out using genomic DNA as the template. Each CDR3 protein gets one entry after TCRdb re-called the reads with MiXCR. The sample includes 220,000 or so distinct CDR3 sequences, over 55% seen only once; the top ten take roughly 61%. This receptor was obtained from a human donor with aplastic anemia. Sequenced sample: sorted CD4+, CD8+, or CD8+CD57+ T cells (not recorded which) from PBMCs.

The CDR3 DNA reads TGCAGCGGCGGCTCCTCGACAGGGAACTATGGCTACACCTTC. Translated: CSGGSSTGNYGYTF. The genes are TRBV29-1 and TRBJ1-2; 7 bases line up with TRBD1. V dropped 7 bases and J dropped 2; count of bases not matched to a gene: 10. The CDR3 is 14 amino acids. Germline loops: CDR1 SQVTM, CDR2 ANQGSEA. The variable domain in full, completed from reference TRBV29-1 and TRBJ1-2, reads SAVISQKPSRDICQRGTSLTIQCQVDSQVTMMFWYRQQPGQSLTLIATANQGSEATYESGFVIDKFPISRPNLTFSTLTVSNMSPEDSSIYLCSGGSSTGNYGYTFGSGTRLTVV.